This entry describes one T cell receptor (beta chain). The PCR contained 60 Vbeta and 13 Jbeta primers. The repertoire was sequenced with immunoSEQ multiplex PCR; TCRdb's copy has only in-frame clones and lacks some. The top ten hold about 2.6% of the sample, which has about 110,000 clones, 74% seen once. This entry belongs to a study of cytomegalovirus exposure and HLA in healthy donors. The clonotype was recovered from a man aged 45-65 years in good health and CMV-seropositive. The material sequenced was PBMCs.

CDR3 in amino acids: CASSGGRRSYNEQFF. CDR3 coding DNA: TGCGCCAGCTCAGGGGGCAGAAGGTCCTACAATGAGCAGTTCTTC. The J gene is TRBJ2-1, the V gene TRBV5-1, with 8 positions matching TRBD1. This CDR3 is 15 amino acids long. Trimming at V came to 7 bases and at J to 1 base, leaving 7 bases not matched to a gene. Germline-derived CDR1 and CDR2 are SGHRS and YFSETQ.